Each of the 32 T cell receptor beta chains below was sequenced from the same sample in a study of tumor and adjacent non-tumor tissue in lung cancer. RNA was extracted from bulk tissue without any cell sorting. The library came from three nested PCR rounds adapted from ARM-PCR protocols. TCRdb analysed the multiplex PCR reads with MiXCR anew, one entry per CDR3 protein. The sample lists roughly 200,000 distinct CDR3 sequences; about 71% were seen once. Sample: lung tumor tissue. The receptors were gathered from a man aged 55 to 70 with non-small cell lung cancer.

The table lists this clonotype with a few counts. This chain links TRBV30 with TRBJ2-5; the D gene could be TRBD1 or TRBD2 (5 bases each). The ends were cut back, 3 bases at V and 1 base at J, with 15 bases in the middle. CDR1 is GTSNPN, CDR2 SVGIG, per germline (reference sequence). The CDR3 has 15 residues. The CDR3 nucleotides read TGTGCCTGGAGCCCCTACCTGGGGGTCCAAGAGACCCAGTACTTC. Translation: CAWSPYLGVQETQYF.

In this sample, this clonotype turned up a few times. The chain recombines TRBV12-5 with TRBJ2-5; unclear D gene. Germline CDR1 LGHNT, CDR2 FRNRAP. The CDR3 is 13 amino acids. V shed 2 bases and J shed 5 bases, with 9 bases lying between them. For the CDR3, the DNA is TGTGCTAGTGGTTTGCCCCCCCAGGAGACCCAGTACTTC. Protein product: CASGLPPQETQYF.

With respect to this clonotype: At one end, the junction sequence differs from germline, possibly due to a read error. This chain connects TRBV11-3 to TRBJ2-3; D not certain. The CDR3 totals 14 residues. Germline CDR1 reads SGHNT; CDR2 reads YENEEA. The DNA of the CDR3 is TGTGTCAGCAGTAGGACGGGCCTCACAGATACGCAGTATTTT. Encoded protein: CVSSRTGLTDTQYF.

The J gene is TRBJ1-1, the V gene TRBV5-1; D unresolved. Germline V gene sequence: CDR1 SGHRS, CDR2 YFSETQ. Trimming pared 3 bases from V and 3 bases from J, leaving 9 bases between. This CDR3 is 13 amino acids long. The CDR3 DNA reads as TGCGCCAGCAGCTCCCGGGATGACACTGAAGCTTTCTTT. Translation gives CASSSRDDTEAFF.

This clonotype came up many times. The CDR3 spells CASSTRWGNQPQHF. The DNA for the CDR3 is TGTGCCAGCAGTACCCGTTGGGGCAATCAGCCCCAGCATTTT. V and J are TRBV6-5 and TRBJ1-5; D uncertain. Germline CDR1 is MNHEY and CDR2 is SVGAGI. The CDR3 is 14 amino acids. Trimming left V 5 bases short and J 2 bases short, with 10 bases between.

Concerning this clonotype itself: A much larger clone differs by one base, so this may be a read error. V gene TRBV20-1 combines with J gene TRBJ2-1, with a possible D match to TRBD2 (6 bases). In germline, CDR1 is DFQATT, CDR2 SNEGSKA (reference sequence). Between the trimmed V and J ends, which lost 0 bases and 8 bases, there was a span of 17 bases. The CDR3 consists of 15 residues. CDR3: CSARDPTGALDEQFF. The CDR3 DNA reads as TGCAGTGCTAGAGACCCAACGGGAGCCCTGGATGAGCAGTTCTTC.

Remarks on this clonotype: Mismatch with germline at one junction end may stem from a read error. The chain carries TRBV6-5 and TRBJ2-7, with D perhaps TRBD1 or TRBD2 (5 bases each). The germline gives CDR1 MNHEY, CDR2 SVGAGI. The CDR3 extends over 15 amino acids. The CDR3 nucleotides are TGTGCCAGCGGCAATGGGGGAGTCACTCGCTATGAGGAGTATTTC. Its translation: CASGNGGVTRYEEYF.

About this clonotype itself: Because it lacks the conserved phenylalanine or tryptophan at the end, this CDR3 is likely a read error. The rearrangement links TRBV11-3 to TRBJ2-1; TRBD2 aligns across 10 bases. Germline V gene data show CDR1 as SGHNT and CDR2 as YENEEA. The CDR3 runs 16 residues. CDR3 sequence (DNA): TGTGCTAGCAGCCCAACCCCGGGACTAGCGTGGAATGAGCAGTTCCTC. It yields the protein CASSPTPGLAWNEQFL.

In regard to this clonotype: Its ends do not fully match the called genes, so a read error is possible. The chain joins TRBV2 to TRBJ1-5; D remains unclear. This CDR3 has 16 amino acids. In germline, CDR1 is SNHLY, CDR2 FYNNEI. CDR3 sequence reads: CASSEWSGETGQPHHF. The CDR3 bases are TGTGCCAGCAGTGAATGGTCTGGGGAAACGGGCCAGCCCCACCATTTT.

The chain combines TRBV11-3 with TRBJ2-1; no clear D gene. V was cut by 5 bases and J by 9 bases, with 20 bases left in between. Germline CDR1 SGHNT, CDR2 YENEEA. CDR3 length: 15 amino acids. The CDR3 DNA reads as TGTGCCAGCAGCCCCTTAATTGTGCGGTGGGGTGAGCAGTTCTTC. Protein: CASSPLIVRWGEQFF.

This chain links TRBV21-1 with TRBJ2-7; the D segment call TRBD1 is taken from the table without a DNA check. TRBV21-1 is deemed a pseudogene. This CDR3 is built from 15 residues. The CDR3 DNA sequence: TGTGCCAGCAGCAAAGGGGCCCCCCTTACGGTCGAGCAGTACTTC. Translation gives CASSKGAPLTVEQYF.

This clonotype was seen only once. An end of the junction differs from the germline gene, which may be a read error. The gene calls are TRBV20-1 and TRBJ2-7; no firm D call. Germline CDR1 reads DFQATT; CDR2 reads SNEGSKA (reference sequence). The CDR3 consists of 15 residues. The DNA of the CDR3 is TGCAGTGCTAGAGATGTGGAAAAACTCCGGTACGAGCAGTATTTC. Translation: CSARDVEKLRYEQYF.

This clonotype was detected once. This could be a read error, since a much larger clone is one nucleotide away. The rearrangement uses TRBV4-2 and TRBJ2-3; no clear D. This CDR3 spans 15 amino acids. Per the germline V gene, CDR1 is LGHNA and CDR2 is YNFKEQ. The V and J ends lost 4 bases and 1 base respectively, with 12 bases between them. The CDR3 protein is CASSPSNGRTDTQYF. CDR3 DNA: TGTGCCAGCAGCCCTTCTAACGGCCGCACAGATACGCAGTATTTT.

Turning to this clonotype: Given a much more abundant clone one base away, this may be a read error. The J gene is TRBJ2-7, the V gene TRBV30; weak D call: TRBD2 (7 bases). This CDR3 has 11 residues. Germline-derived CDR1 and CDR2 are GTSNPN and SVGIG (reference sequence). The DNA for the CDR3 is TGTGCCCGGGCGGGGGCCTACAAGCAGTACTTC. Translated: CARAGAYKQYF.

Concerning this clonotype: This could be a read error, since a much larger clone is one nucleotide away. J is TRBJ2-1 and V is TRBV6-1, with D maybe TRBD2 (7 bases). The J call may not be correct, given that the DNA end is closer to TRBJ2-7. CDR1 and CDR2 (germline): MNHNS, SASEGT. This CDR3 has 13 residues. The CDR3 bases are TGTGCCAGCGCGGCGCGGGGGCGTAATGAGCAGTACTTC. As protein: CASAARGRNEQYF.

About this clonotype: At one of its ends the junction is not consistent with the germline gene, which may arise from a read error. V gene TRBV7-8 combines with J gene TRBJ2-2; a possible D gene is TRBD1 (5 bases). The CDR3 totals 14 residues. In germline, CDR1 is SGHVS, CDR2 FQNEAQ. CDR3 DNA: TGTGTCAGCAGTAGACAGTTAAACACCGGGGAGCTGTTTTTT. This encodes CVSSRQLNTGELFF.

The V call is TRBV11-1, the J call TRBJ2-3; D uncertain. This CDR3 contains 13 residues. CDR1 and CDR2 from the germline V gene are SGHAT and FQDESV (reference sequence). The V gene lost 10 bases and the J gene lost 1 base, with 12 bases spanning the gap. This CDR3 reads CAISLKGTDTQYF. The CDR3 region has the DNA TGTGCCATTAGCCTTAAGGGCACAGATACGCAGTATTTT.

Only one count was recorded for this clonotype. One base away lies a much larger clone, so this may be a sequencing read error. The rearrangement links TRBV7-9 to TRBJ2-3, with 9 positions matching TRBD1. Per germline, CDR1 SEHNR and CDR2 FQNEAQ (reference sequence). This CDR3 is built from 16 residues. Written as DNA, the CDR3 is TGTGCCAGCAGCTCTCCCGGGACAGGGACCACAGAAACGCAGTATTTT. This translates into CASSSPGTGTTETQYF.

With respect to this clonotype: Germline and junction disagree at one end, which may indicate a read error. This chain joins TRBV20-1 and TRBJ1-6; D is undetermined. The CDR3 is 16 residues long. Germline loops: CDR1 DFQATT, CDR2 SNEGSKA (reference sequence). The CDR3 is CSTRVAAYSYNSPLHF. CDR3 in DNA: TGCAGTACTAGGGTCGCAGCTTACTCCTATAATTCACCCCTCCACTTT.

This chain's CDR3 is CASSEFGENTEAFF. CDR3 nucleotide sequence: TGTGCCAGCAGTGAATTTGGGGAAAACACTGAAGCTTTCTTT. V is TRBV6-1 and J is TRBJ1-1; D unresolved. The V and J ends lost 2 bases and 2 bases respectively, with 9 bases between them. Germline CDR1 MNHNS, CDR2 SASEGT. There are 14 residues in the CDR3.

Comments on this clonotype: Relative to the germline gene, one junction end is altered; a read error may explain this. The rearrangement uses TRBV5-1 and TRBJ2-1; TRBD1 might be the D (7 bases). The CDR3 covers 13 residues. Looked up from germline, CDR1 is SGHRS and CDR2 is YFSETQ. The DNA of the CDR3 is TGCGTCAGCAGCCCGCAGGGGGGCAATGAGCAGTTCTTC. This codes for CVSSPQGGNEQFF. Filled out from reference TRBV5-1 and TRBJ2-1, the complete variable domain reads KAGVTQTPRYLIKTRGQQVTLSCSPISGHRSVSWYQQTPGQGLQFLFEYFSETQRNKGNFPGRFSGRQFSNSRSEMNVSTLELGDSALYLCVSSPQGGNEQFFGPGTRLTVL.

This clonotype was seen at least ten times. CDR3 DNA: TGTGCCAGCAGCCCCCCGGGCCACCCCTACGAGCAGTACTTC. It translates to CASSPPGHPYEQYF. The rearrangement links TRBV7-9 to TRBJ2-7; D is undetermined. Trimming left V 5 bases short and J 2 bases short, with 13 bases between. Germline assignment: CDR1 SEHNR and CDR2 FQNEAQ (reference sequence). CDR3 size: 14 residues.

On this clonotype: It may be a read error: a sequence one base away is much more abundant. V and J are TRBV29-1 and TRBJ1-1, with D tentatively TRBD1 (6 bases). The CDR3 has 12 residues. CDR1 is SQVTM, CDR2 ANQGSEA, per germline. Trimming cost V 4 bases and J 3 bases, with 9 bases left between them. The CDR3: CSVGRGDTEAFF. CDR3 in DNA: TGCAGCGTTGGAAGGGGGGACACTGAAGCTTTCTTT.

Note on this clonotype: The junction shows a germline mismatch at one end, possibly a read error. The V call is TRBV20-1, the J call TRBJ2-3; TRBD2 matches 11 bases. The germline CDR1 and CDR2 sequences are DFQATT and SNEGSKA (reference sequence). The CDR3 extends over 14 amino acids. CDR3: CCARATSGGDTQYF. The CDR3 DNA sequence: TGCTGTGCTAGAGCAACTAGCGGGGGTGATACGCAGTATTTT.

Concerning this clonotype itself: A much larger clonotype is one base distant, so this may be a read error. Here the CDR3 omits its conserved ending phenylalanine or tryptophan, so a read error is the likely source. The genes are TRBV20-1 and TRBJ2-1; D might be TRBD1 (7 bases). V was pared by 6 bases and J by 6 bases, with 18 bases between. This CDR3 spans 14 amino acids. Germline-derived CDR1 and CDR2 are DFQATT and SNEGSKA (reference sequence). This CDR3 is CSAQGGFASNEQFL. CDR3 nucleotide sequence: TGCAGTGCCCAGGGGGGTTTCGCCAGCAATGAGCAGTTCTTA.

On this clonotype: One junction end disagrees with the germline gene, perhaps due to a read error. V gene TRBV4-2 combines with J gene TRBJ2-1; no clear D. This CDR3 is 15 amino acids long. Germline V gives CDR1 LGHNA, CDR2 YNFKEQ. The CDR3: CASSQDGKTYNGQFF. The CDR3 bases are TGTGCCAGCAGCCAAGATGGTAAAACCTACAATGGGCAGTTCTTC.

Points on this clonotype: The junction departs from the called germline gene at one end, perhaps through a read error. The rearrangement joins TRBV6-2 or TRBV6-3 to TRBJ1-1; no firm D call. The germline gives CDR1 MNHEY, CDR2 SVGEGT. The CDR3 is 14 residues long. CDR3 in DNA: TGTGCCAACAGTTACACCTACGGGAACACTGAAGCACTCTTT. This codes for CANSYTYGNTEALF.

This clonotype has more than one count but fewer than ten. The chain links TRBV6-1 to TRBJ2-7; unclear D gene. The CDR3 sequence is 12 residues long. Germline V lookup: CDR1 MNHNS, CDR2 SASEGT. Trimming left V 6 bases short and J 4 bases short, with 10 bases between. The CDR3 sequence is CASRGIGYEQYF. The DNA of the CDR3 is TGTGCCAGCAGAGGGATCGGTTACGAGCAGTACTTC.

This clonotype was detected only once. The junction departs from germline at one end; a sequencing error may be responsible. The chain recombines TRBV20-1 with TRBJ1-5, with D tentatively TRBD1 (5 bases). The germline gives CDR1 DFQATT, CDR2 SNEGSKA (reference sequence). The CDR3 length is 18 residues. The CDR3 here is CSARDGGLVRSSYQPQHF. Here the CDR3 DNA reads TGCAGTGCTAGAGATGGGGGTCTGGTTCGGTCTAGCTATCAGCCCCAGCATTTT.

This clonotype has a handful of counts. The chain has TRBV28 and TRBJ1-1, with D hard to call. Trimming pared 4 bases from V and 5 bases from J, leaving 8 bases between. Per germline, CDR1 MDHEN and CDR2 SYDVKM. CDR3 length: 12 residues. This CDR3 reads CASSSEVTEAFF. DNA for the CDR3: TGTGCCAGCAGTTCCGAGGTGACTGAAGCTTTCTTT.

Only a few counts were recorded for this clonotype. The V call is TRBV7-9, the J call TRBJ1-1, with TRBD1 as a possible D gene (5 bases). This CDR3 region has 13 residues. Germline CDR1 is SEHNR and CDR2 is FQNEAQ (reference sequence). The V and J ends lost 3 bases and 4 bases respectively, with 9 bases between them. The CDR3: CASSFWGSTEAFF. DNA for the CDR3: TGTGCCAGCAGCTTTTGGGGGAGCACTGAAGCTTTCTTT.

Details on this clonotype: One end of the junction does not line up with germline, which may come from a read error. The rearrangement links TRBV20-1 to TRBJ2-1; D may be TRBD2 (6 bases). CDR3 length: 17 residues. Germline V gene sequence: CDR1 DFQATT, CDR2 SNEGSKA (reference sequence). CDR3 residues: CSARDIRKGTGGNEQFF. The CDR3 DNA is TGCAGTGCCAGAGATATAAGAAAGGGGACTGGGGGCAATGAGCAGTTCTTC.